This T cell receptor (beta chain) was documented in a study of glioma-infiltrating T cells after dendritic cell vaccination. V lost 4 bases, J lost 8 bases, and 12 bases lay in between. CDR1 SQVTM and CDR2 ANQGSEA come from the germline V gene. The CDR3 covers 12 residues. Input was around 2 ug genomic DNA, or all available if less. The data were produced by immunoSEQ multiplex PCR, yet TCRdb's version contains in-frame clones alone and is incomplete. In the table there are approximately 92,000 clones, less than 90% of which are singletons. Time point: after dendritic cell vaccination, including at tumor progression/relapse.

The clonotype comes from a human donor with glioblastoma. This chain links TRBV29-1 with TRBJ2-1; TRBD2 is a possible D gene (5 bases). This specimen was blood, taken after dendritic cell vaccination. The CDR3 reads CSVAGVVDEQFF. The CDR3 DNA reads as TGCAGCGTTGCCGGGGTAGTAGATGAGCAGTTCTTC.